This T cell receptor (beta chain) was documented in a study of beta chain features in type 1 diabetes. The CDR3 length is 15 residues. V gave up 6 bases and J gave up 3 bases; unmatched junction bases: 8. Germline V gene lookup returns CDR1 LNHDA and CDR2 SQIVND (reference sequence). Every bit of the isolated RNA underwent reverse transcription, so sequencing read expressed TCRB transcripts. Method: immunoSEQ multiplex PCR; TCRdb's copy keeps in-frame clones and lacks some. This sample yields 130,000 to 150,000 clones, of which approximately 13% are seen a single time; under 1.5% belongs to the top ten. About this clone itself: Its matching antigen is unknown.

General study results and limits: Patients with Type 1 diabetes showed moderately but significantly shorter TCRB CDR3s in all four CD4+ subsets.

The chain recombines TRBV19 with TRBJ1-5; 7 bases line up with TRBD1. The material sequenced was central memory CD4+ T cells from blood. This TCR came from a man between 18 and 35 years old with type 1 diabetes. The CDR3: CASSADRPNNQPQHF. Written as DNA, the CDR3 is TGTGCCAGTAGCGCGGACAGGCCGAACAATCAGCCCCAGCATTTT.